The 13 T cell receptor beta chains listed next were all sequenced from one sample in a study of CD8+CD57+ T cells in acquired aplastic anemia. Using genomic DNA as the template, TCR beta VDJ and CDR3 profiling was carried out. TCRdb itself ran the reads through MiXCR, one entry per CDR3 protein. The sample consists of around 430,000 distinct CDR3 sequences, around 33% of them appearing once. Patients selected for sequencing had displayed CD8+CD57+ cell expansion by flow cytometry. The specimen sequenced was sorted CD4+, CD8+, or CD8+CD57+ T cells (not recorded which) from PBMCs. All receptors come from a human donor with aplastic anemia.

V usage is TRBV5-1 and J usage is TRBJ2-3, with D unclear. From germline, CDR1 is SGHRS and CDR2 YFSETQ. The V end lost 0 bases, the J end lost 2 bases, and 10 bases lay between the germline ends. This CDR3 has 15 residues. Written as DNA, the CDR3 is TGCGCCAGCAGCTTGGGGCAGCAAAACACAGATACGCAGTATTTT. It encodes CASSLGQQNTDTQYF.

Ten or more counts support this clonotype. The J gene is TRBJ1-5, the V gene TRBV20-1, with D perhaps TRBD1 (5 bases). This CDR3 region has 18 residues. In germline, CDR1 is DFQATT, CDR2 SNEGSKA (reference sequence). The ends were cut back, 6 bases at V and 6 bases at J, with 30 bases in the middle. The CDR3 bases are TGCAGTGCCCGTCCTCGGGGCATCGCACACGGTAACGGTCAGCCCCAGCATTTT. Protein product: CSARPRGIAHGNGQPQHF.

The CDR3 DNA reads TGTGCCAGCAGCTCCTATCACAAACGATATAGCAATCAGCCCCAGCATTTT. Residues: CASSSYHKRYSNQPQHF. This chain links TRBV5-6 with TRBJ1-5, with D hard to call. V dropped 3 bases and J dropped 0 bases, with 16 bases sitting between them. Germline CDR1 is SGHDT and CDR2 is YYEEEE. This CDR3 region has 17 residues.

V is TRBV7-8 and J is TRBJ2-5; TRBD2 agrees at 14 bases. Per germline, CDR1 SGHVS and CDR2 FQNEAQ. V trimming: 5 bases; J trimming: 0 bases; junction bases outside the gene matches: 5. The CDR3 totals 17 residues. The CDR3 DNA is TGTGCCAGCAGCACAAGGACTAGCGGGAGGTACCAAGAGACCCAGTACTTC. This sequence encodes CASSTRTSGRYQETQYF.

This clonotype was recorded many times. The chain has TRBV7-2 and TRBJ2-7; D gene uncertain. CDR3 length: 14 residues. The ends were cut back, 0 bases at V and 2 bases at J, with 8 bases in the middle. Per the germline V gene, CDR1 is SGHTA and CDR2 is FQGNSA. The CDR3 DNA is TGTGCCAGCAGCTTAGCGGTCGGACCCTACGAGCAGTACTTC. As protein: CASSLAVGPYEQYF.

With regard to this clonotype: A read error may explain this, as a much larger clone is one base away. The genes are TRBV20-1 and TRBJ2-5, with 7 positions matching TRBD2. With V trimmed by 7 bases and J by 5 bases, 7 bases remained unmatched. The CDR3 is 12 amino acids. CDR1 and CDR2 (germline): DFQATT, SNEGSKA (reference sequence). The CDR3 is CSVGGLGETQYF. CDR3 coding DNA: TGCAGTGTGGGAGGGTTGGGGGAGACCCAGTACTTC.

At least ten counts were recorded for this clonotype. The chain employs TRBV10-3 and TRBJ1-5; 8 bases line up with TRBD1. With V trimmed by 8 bases and J by 3 bases, 12 bases remained unmatched. The CDR3 covers 16 residues. Germline-derived CDR1 and CDR2 are ENHRY and SYGVKD. The CDR3 DNA reads as TGTGCCATCCAGTTTGTTAGGACAGGGTTCAATCAGCCCCAGCATTTT. It encodes CAIQFVRTGFNQPQHF.

The table lists this clonotype with a few counts. This chain uses TRBV5-1 with TRBJ2-3; D gene uncertain. Trimming removed 0 bases at V and 6 bases at J, with 8 bases between. This CDR3 contains 13 residues. Germline values: CDR1 SGHRS, CDR2 YFSETQ. Here the CDR3 DNA reads TGCGCCAGCAGCTTGGTTCCGGAGGATACGCAGTATTTT. Its protein is CASSLVPEDTQYF.

The chain employs TRBV29-1 and TRBJ1-2; no clear D. There are 21 residues in the CDR3. Germline loops: CDR1 SQVTM, CDR2 ANQGSEA. Trimming took off 3 bases at V and 0 bases at J, with 32 bases between the two ends. CDR3 sequence: CSVEPLSSSLRTLESNYGYTF. CDR3 coding DNA: TGCAGCGTTGAGCCCCTAAGCAGCAGCCTTAGGACTCTGGAGTCTAACTATGGCTACACCTTC.

This clonotype was counted only a few times. The V gene is TRBV5-1, the J gene TRBJ2-3; possibly TRBD1 for D (6 bases). Germline V lookup: CDR1 SGHRS, CDR2 YFSETQ. The CDR3 length is 14 residues. The V end lost 4 bases, the J end lost 2 bases, and 11 bases lay between the germline ends. CDR3 bases: TGCGCCAGCAGCCAGGGACAAGACACAGATACGCAGTATTTT. Translation gives CASSQGQDTDTQYF.

This clonotype was detected only a few times. V and J are TRBV6-1 and TRBJ1-5, with no clear D. Germline V CDR1 and CDR2: MNHNS, SASEGT. This CDR3 comprises 15 residues. Trimming shortened V by 10 bases and J by 4 bases, and 20 bases separated the two germline ends. CDR3 residues: CAIQASKGLNQPQHF. The CDR3, as DNA: TGTGCCATCCAGGCGTCTAAGGGTTTAAATCAGCCCCAGCATTTT.

The chain has TRBV6-1 and TRBJ1-1; D is unclear. The germline CDR1 and CDR2 sequences are MNHNS and SASEGT. V lost 2 bases, J lost 0 bases, and 4 bases lay in between. This CDR3 is 13 amino acids long. In nucleotides, the CDR3 is TGTGCCAGCAGTGAATACGTGAACACTGAAGCTTTCTTT. Residues: CASSEYVNTEAFF.

The genes are TRBV2 and TRBJ1-2; D perhaps matches TRBD1 (5 bases). The CDR3 loop spans 11 amino acids. Germline V lookup: CDR1 SNHLY, CDR2 FYNNEI. The CDR3, as DNA: TGTGAAGGGGCAAAGGGGTATGGCTACACCTTC. It is translated as CEGAKGYGYTF.